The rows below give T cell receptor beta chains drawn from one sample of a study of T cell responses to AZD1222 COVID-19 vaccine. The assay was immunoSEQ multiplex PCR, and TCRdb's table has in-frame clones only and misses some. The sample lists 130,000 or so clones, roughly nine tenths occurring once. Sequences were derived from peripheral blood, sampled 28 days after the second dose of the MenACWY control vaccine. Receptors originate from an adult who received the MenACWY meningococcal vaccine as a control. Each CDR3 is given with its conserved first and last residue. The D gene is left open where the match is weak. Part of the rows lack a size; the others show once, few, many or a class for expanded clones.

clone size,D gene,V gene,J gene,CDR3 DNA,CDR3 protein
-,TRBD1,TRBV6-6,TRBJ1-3,TGTGCCAGCACTAGGGACAGTCACTCTGGAAACACCATATATTTT,CASTRDSHSGNTIYF
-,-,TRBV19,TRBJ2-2,TGTGCCAGTACCCGAGCTTACAGGGAGAACACCGGGGAGCTGTTTTTT,CASTRAYRENTGELFF
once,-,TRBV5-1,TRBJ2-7,TGCGCCAGCAGCTTGTTGCCGGGGAGGACGGACGAGCAGTACTTC,CASSLLPGRTDEQYF
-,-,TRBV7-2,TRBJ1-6,TGTGCCAGCAGCTTTGACAGTCCCTCCTATAATTCACCCCTCCACTTT,CASSFDSPSYNSPLHF
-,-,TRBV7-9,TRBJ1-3,TGTGCCAGCAGCTTAGACGGTGTTGGAAACACCATATATTTT,CASSLDGVGNTIYF
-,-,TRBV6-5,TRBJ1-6,TGTGCCAGCAGTTACGACGTCAGTTCACCCCTCCACTTT,CASSYDVSSPLHF
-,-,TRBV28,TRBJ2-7,TGTGCCACCCCCGGGGACAACACCTACGAGCAGTACTTC,CATPGDNTYEQYF
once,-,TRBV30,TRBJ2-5,TGTGCCTGGAGCCTACAGGGTGTGGTGAAGACCCAGTACTTC,CAWSLQGVVKTQYF
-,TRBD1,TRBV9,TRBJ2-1,TGTGCCAGCAGCGTAGAGAGCTGGACAGGGTCCCACAATGAGCAGTTCTTC,CASSVESWTGSHNEQFF
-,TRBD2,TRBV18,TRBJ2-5,TGTGCCAGCTCACCAGGGAGGGTCCAAGAGACCCAGTACTTC,CASSPGRVQETQYF
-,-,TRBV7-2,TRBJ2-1,TGTGCCAGCAGCTTGGAGGCAAGCTCCTACAATGAGCAGTTCTTC,CASSLEASSYNEQFF
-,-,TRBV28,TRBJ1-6,TGTGCCAGCAGCCCGTTGGGCCCGGGTAATTCACCCCTCCACTTT,CASSPLGPGNSPLHF
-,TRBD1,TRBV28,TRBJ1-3,TGTGCCAGCAGTTTACCCGAGGGAGGGGGCCTTGGAAACACCATATATTTT,CASSLPEGGGLGNTIYF
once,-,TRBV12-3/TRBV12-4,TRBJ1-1,TGTGCCAGCAGCCCACAGGAGAACACTGAAGCTTTCTTT,CASSPQENTEAFF
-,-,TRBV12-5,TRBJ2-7,TGTGCTAGTGGTTTGGGGAGTCCTAACGAGCAGTACTTC,CASGLGSPNEQYF
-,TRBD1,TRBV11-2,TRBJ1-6,TGTGCCAGCAGCGCCTTCACAGGGGGAGGTTCACCCCTCCACTTT,CASSAFTGGGSPLHF
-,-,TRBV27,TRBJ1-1,TGTGCCAGCAGGTCAACCACTGTAGGGGGAGGTAACACTGAAGCTTTCTTT,CASRSTTVGGGNTEAFF
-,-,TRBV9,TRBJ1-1,TGTGCCAGCAGCGTAGATGAAGGGAGGACTGAAGCTTTCTTT,CASSVDEGRTEAFF
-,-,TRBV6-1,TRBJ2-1,TGTGCCAGCAGTGAATTACAGGGCCACAATGAGCAGTTCTTC,CASSELQGHNEQFF
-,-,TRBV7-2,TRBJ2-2,TGTGCCAGCAGCCCGTATAATGTCATGGCCGGGGAGCTGTTTTTT,CASSPYNVMAGELFF
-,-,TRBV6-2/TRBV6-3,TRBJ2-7,TGTGCCAGCAGCCCAGTCCAGGGGCACTCCTACGAGCAGTACTTC,CASSPVQGHSYEQYF
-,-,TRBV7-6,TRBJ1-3,TGTGCCAGCAGCTTTGGGGCGGACTCTGGAAACACCATATATTTT,CASSFGADSGNTIYF
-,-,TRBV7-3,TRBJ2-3,TGTGCCAGCAGCCCACAGGGGGGGAGAGATACGCAGTATTTT,CASSPQGGRDTQYF
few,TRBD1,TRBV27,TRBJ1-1,TGTGCCAGCAGCCCAGAGGGACAGTACACTGAAGCTTTCTTT,CASSPEGQYTEAFF
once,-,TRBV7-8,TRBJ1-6,TGTGCCAGCAGCTGGGACCGGACCTGGAATTCACCCCTCCACTTT,CASSWDRTWNSPLHF
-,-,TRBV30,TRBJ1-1,TGTGCCTGGAGTTGGGGAAACAGGGTGAACACTGAAGCTTTCTTT,CAWSWGNRVNTEAFF
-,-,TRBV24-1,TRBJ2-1,TGTGCCACCAGTGACCAGGACCTCAATGAGCAGTTCTTC,CATSDQDLNEQFF
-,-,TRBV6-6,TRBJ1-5,TGTGCCAGCAGTTACCAGGAGCGGGGCAATCAGCCCCAGCATTTT,CASSYQERGNQPQHF
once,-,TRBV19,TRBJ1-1,TGTGCCAGTAGTGCGTCGAGGGTTTGGACTGAAGCTTTCTTT,CASSASRVWTEAFF
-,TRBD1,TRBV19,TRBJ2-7,TGTGCCAGTAGTATGGCAGGGGGTCAAAGCACCTACGAGCAGTACTTC,CASSMAGGQSTYEQYF
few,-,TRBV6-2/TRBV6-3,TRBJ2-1,TGTGCCAGCAGTTACCAAGGGGAGATCTACAATGAGCAGTTCTTC,CASSYQGEIYNEQFF
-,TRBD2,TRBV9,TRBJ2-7,TGTGCCAGCAGCGTAGATTTAGCGGGGGAGTACGAGCAGTACTTC,CASSVDLAGEYEQYF
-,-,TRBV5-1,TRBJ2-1,TGCGCCAGCAGCTTCACGCAGGGAAGAAATGAGCAGTTCTTC,CASSFTQGRNEQFF
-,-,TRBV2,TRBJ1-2,TGTGCCAGCAGTGGGGCAGTTTATGGCTACACCTTC,CASSGAVYGYTF
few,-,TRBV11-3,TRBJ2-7,TGTGCCAGCAGCTTAGGTGGGCACGAGCAGTACTTC,CASSLGGHEQYF
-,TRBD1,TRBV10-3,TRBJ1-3,TGTGCCATCAGTGAGCCGGAACAGGGGCCTCTCTCTGGAAACACCATATATTTT,CAISEPEQGPLSGNTIYF
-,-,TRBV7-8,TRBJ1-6,TGTGCCAGCAGCTTAGGGTCTCCGGGGGGCTCCTATAATTCACCCCTCCACTTT,CASSLGSPGGSYNSPLHF
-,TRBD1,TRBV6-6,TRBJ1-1,TGTGCCAGCAGGACAAACAGGGGGAAGAACACTGAAGCTTTCTTT,CASRTNRGKNTEAFF
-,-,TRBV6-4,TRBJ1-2,TGTGCCACTCGACCAACCGCGATTGGTGGCTACACCTTC,CATRPTAIGGYTF
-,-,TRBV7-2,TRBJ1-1,TGTGCCAGCAGCTTAACGAGCCGGGGGAACACTGAAGCTTTCTTT,CASSLTSRGNTEAFF
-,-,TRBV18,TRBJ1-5,TGTGCCAGCTCACGGACTGGTAGCAATCAGCCCCAGCATTTT,CASSRTGSNQPQHF
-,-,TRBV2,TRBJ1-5,TGTGCCAGCAGTGAGGGGTCAGGGGAACAGCCCCAGCATTTT,CASSEGSGEQPQHF
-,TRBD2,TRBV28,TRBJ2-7,TGTGCCAGCAGTTTATCCGGGACTAGCGGGAAATACGAGCAGTACTTC,CASSLSGTSGKYEQYF
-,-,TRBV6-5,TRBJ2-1,TGTGCCAGCAGTTACGGGGGGACCGGGGGAAATGAGCAGTTCTTC,CASSYGGTGGNEQFF
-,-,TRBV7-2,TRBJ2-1,TGTGCCAGCAGCCCCCAGGTCAGCAATGAGCAGTTCTTC,CASSPQVSNEQFF